This T cell receptor (beta chain) was observed in a study of blood T cell repertoires in COVID-19. Study-level background: Some COVID-19 samples were acute and others convalescent; all came from the United States, Italy and Spain. The analysed material was cDNA or gDNA that came from T cells, B-cell-depleted T cells, or PBMCs.

In the authors' workflow: Cell counts per sample came from amplifying reference gene primers. Only in-frame clones appear in the TCRdb table, and some are missing; sequencing was by immunoSEQ multiplex PCR. The V and J calls and clone size were taken over from that table, and D and trimming were inferred from the DNA. In the table there are about 58,000 clones, 80% to 95% of which are singletons. The V gene end was trimmed by 4 bases and the J gene end by 6 bases; junction bases not matched to a gene: 0. CDR1 and CDR2 (germline): SNHLY, FYNNEI. This CDR3 has 13 amino acids. The chain has TRBV2 and TRBJ2-1; 10 nucleotides line up with TRBD2. This TCR derives from a man in his fifties or sixties with active COVID-19. The sequenced sample consisted of peripheral blood. For the CDR3, the DNA is TGTGCCAGCAGTGGACTAGCGGGCAATGAGCAGTTCTTC. Protein product: CASSGLAGNEQFF.